This T cell receptor (beta chain) is drawn from a study of blood T cells in healthy people across ages. Trimming cost V 5 bases and J 5 bases; bases outside gene matches: 6. This CDR3 is built from 14 residues. The germline CDR1 and CDR2 sequences are MNHEY and SVGEGT. A single count supports this clonotype. Its antigen remains unknown. A sample-barcoded 5' primer and a J-beta primer mix were used in a second PCR of roughly 7 to 11 cycles. Sequencing yielded, for each sample, at least 2.5 million paired-end reads carrying CDR3. A single record per CDR3 protein comes from TCRdb applying MiXCR to the 5' RACE reads. The repertoire has 600,000 to 1,000,000 distinct CDR3 sequences, over 45% of them found once; the top ten carry about 20%. Overall study results and limits: Both higher diversity and more naive CD4+ cells marked long-lived donors when set against aged donors. In the absence of known donor CMV status, changes in expanded clonotypes were possibly confounded.

The sequenced sample consisted of blood. The V and J genes are TRBV6-2 or TRBV6-3 and TRBJ2-7; TRBD2 agrees at 10 bases. The sequence derives from a man aged 25-40 years in good health. The CDR3 sequence: CASSRAGGPHEQYF. In DNA, the CDR3 is TGTGCCAGCAGTCGAGCGGGAGGGCCTCACGAGCAGTACTTC.